The entry that follows covers one T cell receptor beta chain sequence. These data come from a study of T cells after somatic rescue of genetic block. This CDR3 has 13 amino acids. The V segment lost 2 bases and the J segment 6 bases; nucleotides outside the gene matches: 1. CDR1 SGHRS and CDR2 YFSETQ come from the germline V gene. TCRdb keeps only in-frame clones here, not all; method: immunoSEQ multiplex PCR. The table lists 68,000 or so clones, 80% to 95% of them singletons. Sequences were obtained from peripheral blood mononuclear cells (PBMCs). This chain joins TRBV5-1 and TRBJ1-4, with TRBD1 matching over 7 bases. This sequence was found in a man between 40 and 49 years old. CDR3 nucleotides: TGCGCCAGCAGCTTTACAGGGGATGAAAAACTGTTTTTT. Translating gives CASSFTGDEKLFF.